This T cell receptor (beta chain) is drawn from a study of CD8 T cells in Susac syndrome. RNA, at about 0.45 to 1 ug, was reverse transcribed with random hexamers. TCRdb processed the immunoSEQ multiplex PCR reads anew with MiXCR; each CDR3 protein has one entry. The sample consists of approximately 180,000 distinct CDR3 sequences, about 93% of them appearing once. Germline V gene lookup returns CDR1 LNHDA and CDR2 SQIVND (reference sequence). Trimming took 2 bases from V and 6 from J; bases not matched to a gene: 6. The CDR3 consists of 15 residues. In contrast to the negatively isolated CD8+ and CD4+ T cells, TEMRA cells were FACS-enriched.

The chain links TRBV19 to TRBJ2-1; TRBD1 agrees at 8 bases. The sample consisted of CD4+ T cells from PBMCs. This TCR derives from a human donor with multiple sclerosis. The CDR3 DNA follows: TGTGCCAGTAGTATATGGCAGGGGGCGGGCAATGAGCAGTTCTTC. This encodes CASSIWQGAGNEQFF.